One sample yielded the 16 T cell receptor beta chains listed below, sequenced in a study of cytomegalovirus exposure and HLA in healthy donors. PCR amplification relied on 60 Vbeta primers (plus 13 Jbeta primers). Repertoires were generated with immunoSEQ multiplex PCR, while TCRdb's copy carries only in-frame clones and drops some. The sample includes 95,000 to 150,000 clones, around 79% of them seen just once. Material for sequencing was PBMCs. The source of these receptors is a woman between 40 and 55 years old in good health and CMV-seronegative.

CDR3 bases: TGCGCCAGCAGTGAGGCGGACAGGGGGCTTGGCGAGCAGTACTTC. Translation: CASSEADRGLGEQYF. The chain has TRBV10-2 and TRBJ2-7; 11 bases match TRBD1. The CDR3 runs 15 residues. J was trimmed by 6 bases and V by 2 bases; bases with no gene match: 6. The germline CDR1 and CDR2 sequences are WSHSY and SAAADI.

The chain uses TRBV11-2 and TRBJ1-1, with D possibly TRBD1 on 6 matching bases. This CDR3 contains 15 residues. Trimming shortened V by 1 base and J by 8 bases, and 17 bases separated the two germline ends. CDR1 SGHAT and CDR2 FQNNGV come from the germline V gene. CDR3 protein: CASSLGQGGNREAFF. CDR3 bases: TGTGCCAGCAGCTTAGGCCAAGGGGGTAACCGAGAAGCTTTCTTT.

The V call is TRBV27, the J call TRBJ2-1, with 8 bases fitting TRBD2. CDR1 MNHEY and CDR2 SMNVEV come from the germline V gene (reference sequence). The CDR3 covers 13 residues. Trimming took 7 bases from V and 10 from J; bases not matched to a gene: 9. The CDR3 DNA reads TGTGCCAGCACCCATATGGCTAGCGGGGAGCAGTTCTTC. Translation gives CASTHMASGEQFF.

In this sample, this clone turned up a few times. The V and J genes are TRBV4-2 and TRBJ2-7; 11 positions agree with TRBD2. With V trimmed by 4 bases and J by 1 base, 3 bases remained unmatched. CDR3 length equals 15 residues. Germline V gene lookup returns CDR1 LGHNA and CDR2 YNFKEQ. The CDR3 protein is CASSLGTSGSYEQYF. CDR3 coding DNA: TGTGCCAGCAGCCTGGGGACTAGCGGATCCTACGAGCAGTACTTC.

This rearrangement joins TRBV4-1 to TRBJ2-7; D is perhaps TRBD2 (7 bases). V lost 3 bases and J lost 1, with 16 bases in between. Germline V gene lookup returns CDR1 MGHRA and CDR2 YSYEKL. CDR3 length equals 16 residues. The CDR3 DNA follows: TGCGCCAGCAGCCAGCTAAGGGGGGGCGCATCCTACGAGCAGTACTTC. Protein product: CASSQLRGGASYEQYF.

The V and J genes are TRBV18 and TRBJ2-1; D unresolved. This CDR3 comprises 15 residues. The V end lost 2 bases, the J end lost 6 bases, and 14 bases lay between the germline ends. Germline CDR1 is KGHSH and CDR2 is LQKENI. Here the CDR3 DNA reads TGTGCCAGCTCACCAAATCTCGGTCTAAGCAATGAGCAGTTCTTC. Protein sequence: CASSPNLGLSNEQFF. Combining the CDR3 with reference TRBV18 and TRBJ2-1 gives the whole variable domain NAGVMQNPRHLVRRRGQEARLRCSPMKGHSHVYWYRQLPEEGLKFMVYLQKENIIDESGMPKERFSAEFPKEGPSILRIQQVVRGDSAAYFCASSPNLGLSNEQFFGPGTRLTVL.

The rearrangement links TRBV11-2 to TRBJ1-6; the D is unclear. The V gene's germline CDR1 is SGHAT and CDR2 FQNNGV. CDR3 length: 15 amino acids. The ends were cut back, 3 bases at V and 7 bases at J, with 13 bases in the middle. The CDR3 region is CASSLRNLKNSPLHF. The CDR3 DNA reads TGTGCCAGCAGCTTGAGGAACTTGAAAAATTCACCCCTCCACTTT. Together with reference TRBV11-2 and TRBJ1-6, the CDR3 gives the full variable domain: EAGVAQSPRYKIIEKRQSVAFWCNPISGHATLYWYQQILGQGPKLLIQFQNNGVVDDSQLPKDRFSAERLKGVDSTLKIQPAKLEDSAVYLCASSLRNLKNSPLHFGNGTRLTVT.

This clone was picked up a small number of times. The genes are TRBV5-5 and TRBJ1-5, with D possibly being TRBD1 (5 bases). Germline V gene data show CDR1 as SGHKS and CDR2 as YYEKEE (reference sequence). This CDR3 is built from 14 residues. V lost 2 bases to trimming and J lost 7 bases, with 13 bases between them. CDR3 sequence: CASSLAGVDQPQHF. The CDR3 coding sequence is TGTGCCAGCAGCTTAGCGGGGGTGGACCAGCCCCAGCATTTT.

The chain links TRBV4-1 to TRBJ2-1; a possible D gene is TRBD2 (6 bases). Trimming took 5 bases from V and 3 from J, leaving 14 bases between them. Germline loops: CDR1 MGHRA, CDR2 YSYEKL. There are 15 residues in the CDR3. For the CDR3, the DNA is TGCGCCAGCAGCTTCTTTAGCGGCCTCTACAATGAGCAGTTCTTC. Encoded protein: CASSFFSGLYNEQFF.

In its sample, this clone was seen a few times. The CDR3 region has the DNA TGTGCCATCGGCGGTGGAGATACGCAGTATTTT. This sequence encodes CAIGGGDTQYF. This chain links TRBV10-3 with TRBJ2-3, with D unclear. CDR3 length: 11 residues. Germline lookup yields CDR1 ENHRY and CDR2 SYGVKD. V dropped 8 bases and J dropped 5 bases, with 8 bases sitting between them.

The chain combines TRBV28 with TRBJ1-2, with a weak D call TRBD1 (5 bases). The CDR3 length is 13 residues. V lost 4 bases, J lost 8 bases, and 14 bases lay in between. Germline V gives CDR1 MDHEN, CDR2 SYDVKM. The CDR3 reads CASSYFAGQGYTF. The CDR3 nucleotides are TGTGCCAGCAGTTACTTCGCAGGGCAGGGCTACACCTTC.

The chain has TRBV27 and TRBJ2-6, with a possible D match to TRBD2 (5 bases). The length of the CDR3 is 15 residues. Per germline, CDR1 MNHEY and CDR2 SMNVEV (reference sequence). V lost 3 bases to trimming and J lost 2 bases, with 8 bases between them. For the CDR3, the DNA is TGTGCCAGCAGTTTCGGAGGAACTGGGGCCAACGTCCTGACTTTC. Amino acid sequence: CASSFGGTGANVLTF.

The J gene is TRBJ2-3, the V gene TRBV2; perhaps TRBD2 as D (7 bases). CDR1 is SNHLY and CDR2 is FYNNEI in the germline V gene. Trimming cost V 7 bases and J 2 bases, with 25 bases left between them. There are 18 residues in the CDR3. CDR3 DNA: TGTGCCAGCACCCCCCGGGCGGGGGCGGGAAGGGCCACAGATACGCAGTATTTT. Amino acids: CASTPRAGAGRATDTQYF. Filled out from reference TRBV2 and TRBJ2-3, the complete variable domain reads EPEVTQTPSHQVTQMGQEVILRCVPISNHLYFYWYRQILGQKVEFLVSFYNNEISEKSEIFDDQFSVERPDGSNFTLKIRSTKLEDSAMYFCASTPRAGAGRATDTQYFGPGTRLTVL.

The V call is TRBV28, the J call TRBJ2-7; D gene uncertain. This CDR3 spans 11 amino acids. Germline loops: CDR1 MDHEN, CDR2 SYDVKM. The V end was cut by 9 bases, the J end by 2 bases, with 8 bases between. CDR3 sequence reads: CASKTAYEQYF. The DNA of the CDR3 is TGTGCCAGTAAAACAGCCTACGAGCAGTACTTC. The full variable domain, rest sourced from reference TRBV28 and TRBJ2-7, is DVKVTQSSRYLVKRTGEKVFLECVQDMDHENMFWYRQDPGLGLRLIYFSYDVKMKEKGDIPEGYSVSREKKERFSLILESASTNQTSMYLCASKTAYEQYFGPGTRLTVT.

V and J are TRBV28 and TRBJ2-6; 7 nucleotides match TRBD2. Germline V CDR1 and CDR2: MDHEN, SYDVKM. This CDR3 is 17 amino acids long. Trimming took 7 bases from V and 0 from J; bases not matched to a gene: 9. The CDR3 loop reads CASTLRAGSSGANVLTF. CDR3 sequence (DNA): TGTGCCAGCACCCTTCGAGCGGGATCCTCTGGGGCCAACGTCCTGACTTTC.

This clone has a handful of counts. The chain links TRBV19 to TRBJ1-5; D perhaps matches TRBD1 (6 bases). The V end was cut by 8 bases, the J end by 1 base, with 9 bases between. The germline V gene has CDR1 LNHDA and CDR2 SQIVND (reference sequence). The CDR3 consists of 13 residues. CDR3 sequence: CASGDTSNQPQHF. CDR3 in DNA: TGTGCCAGTGGGGACACCAGCAATCAGCCCCAGCATTTT.